The entry that follows covers one TCR beta chain sequence. Its antigen is not identified. Between the trimmed V and J ends, which lost 0 bases and 1 base, there was a span of 13 bases. This CDR3 contains 16 residues. The germline V gene has CDR1 MNHEY and CDR2 SVGAGI. The sample belongs to a study of T cell responses to AZD1222 COVID-19 vaccine. General study findings and limits: Most donors were white British and more were female, and clonal diversity was possibly underestimated. Vaccine-associated CD4 TCRs spanned spike, dominant at 160-218 and 743-854.

This table comes from immunoSEQ multiplex PCR, and its TCRdb copy is limited to in-frame clones, with some not included. The sample has fewer than 150,000 clones, 80% to 90% seen once. The V and J genes are TRBV6-5 and TRBJ2-7; TRBD1 is a possible D gene (6 bases). Specimen: peripheral blood, collected 28 days after the second AZD1222 dose. The receptor comes from an adult who received the AZD1222 COVID-19 vaccine. CDR3 bases: TGTGCCAGCAGTTACTCGTTTCAGGGGTGGTCCTACGAGCAGTACTTC. Amino acid sequence: CASSYSFQGWSYEQYF.